These 25 T cell receptor beta chains originate from one sample sequenced in a study of T cell responses to AZD1222 COVID-19 vaccine. Repertoires were generated with immunoSEQ multiplex PCR, while TCRdb's copy carries only in-frame clones and drops some. Here the sample spans about 160,000 clones, around 93% being singletons. The sample here was peripheral blood, taken on day 0 of AZD1222 vaccination. These receptors were taken from an adult in good health.

On this clone itself: This sample includes further DNA sequences coding for the same CDR3. The chain couples TRBV6-5 to TRBJ1-1; TRBD1 might be the D (5 bases). This CDR3 is 15 amino acids long. Germline V gene sequence: CDR1 MNHEY, CDR2 SVGAGI. V lost 5 bases, J lost 10 bases, and 23 bases lay in between. CDR3 coding DNA: TGTGCCAGCAGTACCACGGACAACCGGGCCCCCCTAGCTTTCTTT. Protein sequence: CASSTTDNRAPLAFF.

This clone was found a few times. The junction shows a germline mismatch at one end, possibly a read error. V is TRBV7-7 and J is TRBJ2-1; no definite D call. Germline CDR1 and CDR2: SSHAT and FNYEAQ (reference sequence). The CDR3 is 13 residues long. CDR3 residues: CASSLGPDNEQFF. The CDR3 DNA reads as TGTGCTAGCAGCTTGGGCCCGGACAATGAGCAGTTCTTC.

This sequence joins TRBV2 and TRBJ1-2, with TRBD1 matching 7 bases. This CDR3 has 15 residues. J lost 4 bases, V lost 4 bases, and 9 bases had no gene match. Looked up from germline, CDR1 is SNHLY and CDR2 is FYNNEI. The chain's CDR3 is CASSGLDRAIYGYTF. The DNA of the CDR3 is TGTGCCAGCAGTGGGCTCGACAGGGCGATCTATGGCTACACCTTC.

V and J are TRBV6-5 and TRBJ1-2; D is ambiguous. CDR1 is MNHEY and CDR2 is SVGAGI in the germline V gene. The CDR3 has 12 amino acids. Trimming left V 10 bases short and J 3 bases short, with 12 bases between. In DNA form, the CDR3 reads TGTGCCACCCGGGCAGGAGACTATGGCTACACCTTC. This gives the protein CATRAGDYGYTF.

This clone was recorded once. The chain has TRBV28 and TRBJ2-7; TRBD2 aligns across 12 bases. This CDR3 spans 15 amino acids. Germline-derived CDR1 and CDR2 are MDHEN and SYDVKM. Germline trimming cut 8 bases from V and 2 bases from J; bases unmatched to any gene: 7. DNA for the CDR3: TGTGCCAGCGAGACTAGCGGGAGACGGACCTACGAGCAGTACTTC. This translates into CASETSGRRTYEQYF.

The rearrangement joins TRBV7-8 to TRBJ2-2; D gene unclear. The germline V and J ends were trimmed by 5 bases and 9 bases, with 4 bases remaining between them. CDR1 SGHVS and CDR2 FQNEAQ come from the germline V gene. The CDR3 runs 10 residues. The CDR3: CASSMRELFF. In DNA form, the CDR3 reads TGTGCCAGCAGCATGCGGGAGCTGTTTTTT.

The genes are TRBV30 and TRBJ1-6; possibly TRBD1 for D (5 bases). Trimming cost V 2 bases and J 14 bases, with 13 bases left between them. The CDR3 sequence is 12 residues long. Germline V gene lookup returns CDR1 GTSNPN and CDR2 SVGIG (reference sequence). CDR3: CAWSLSGGALHF. The CDR3 DNA reads as TGTGCCTGGAGTCTTTCAGGAGGGGCCCTCCACTTT.

The rearrangement links TRBV12-5 to TRBJ1-1; D not certain. V lost 6 bases and J 3 bases, leaving 5 bases between the germline ends. The CDR3 spans 11 residues. The germline V gene has CDR1 LGHNT and CDR2 FRNRAP. CDR3 loop: CASGRDTEAFF. CDR3 bases: TGTGCTAGTGGCCGGGACACTGAAGCTTTCTTT.

The chain carries TRBV4-2 and TRBJ2-7, with D perhaps matching TRBD1 or TRBD2 (6 bases each). Germline loops: CDR1 LGHNA, CDR2 YNFKEQ. Trimming removed 8 bases from V and 4 bases from J, with 15 bases in between. The CDR3 totals 13 residues. DNA of the CDR3: TGTGCCAGCGGAAGGGGGGCGGGGTACGAGCAGTACTTC. The encoded protein is CASGRGAGYEQYF.

The chain uses TRBV11-1 and TRBJ1-6, with D possibly matching TRBD1 (5 bases). CDR1 and CDR2 from the germline V gene are SGHAT and FQDESV (reference sequence). Trimming left V 4 bases short and J 9 bases short, with 10 bases between. This CDR3 is built from 13 residues. CDR3 nucleotides: TGTGCCAGCAGCTCCCGGGGCAGTTCACCCCTCCACTTT. Translated: CASSSRGSSPLHF.

This chain joins TRBV5-1 and TRBJ2-7; no reliable D call. The V gene's germline CDR1 is SGHRS and CDR2 YFSETQ. The CDR3 has 14 amino acids. The ends were cut back, 0 bases at V and 2 bases at J, with 9 bases in the middle. The CDR3: CASSLDPKAYEQYF. Written as DNA, the CDR3 is TGCGCCAGCAGCTTGGACCCTAAAGCCTACGAGCAGTACTTC.

This clone was detected only once. The V and J genes are TRBV4-3 and TRBJ2-4, with TRBD2 as a possible D gene (7 bases). Germline V gene sequence: CDR1 LGHNA, CDR2 YSLEER. V gave up 1 base and J gave up 6 bases, with 19 bases separating them. The CDR3 extends over 17 amino acids. CDR3 DNA sequence: TGCGCCAGCAGCCAAGTCCGGGGCGGGGGCGTAGTAAACATTCAGTACTTC. Amino acids: CASSQVRGGGVVNIQYF.

The chain uses TRBV9 and TRBJ2-1, with D hard to call. The V gene lost 0 bases and the J gene lost 5 bases, with 15 bases spanning the gap. From germline, CDR1 is SGDLS and CDR2 YYNGEE. CDR3 length equals 16 residues. CDR3 DNA sequence: TGTGCCAGCAGCGTAGGGCTAGTTTCCCCAAACAATGAGCAGTTCTTC. This encodes CASSVGLVSPNNEQFF.

This clone was seen just once. V is TRBV4-2 and J is TRBJ2-5; either TRBD1 or TRBD2 may fit D (5 bases each). Germline CDR1 and CDR2: LGHNA and YNFKEQ. Trimming left V 0 bases short and J 6 bases short, with 17 bases between. CDR3 size: 16 residues. CDR3 sequence reads: CASSQDRGMGEQTQYF. The CDR3 coding sequence is TGTGCCAGCAGCCAAGATAGAGGTATGGGGGAACAGACCCAGTACTTC.

The chain uses TRBV9 and TRBJ2-1; TRBD2 matches 10 bases. V gave up 2 bases and J gave up 2 bases; unmatched junction bases: 7. Looked up from germline, CDR1 is SGDLS and CDR2 is YYNGEE. The CDR3 totals 17 residues. Here the CDR3 reads CASSVTLAGDPYNEQFF. The CDR3 DNA is TGTGCCAGCAGCGTCACTCTAGCGGGAGACCCCTACAATGAGCAGTTCTTC.

This chain uses TRBV7-9 with TRBJ1-2; D gene ambiguous. Germline loops: CDR1 SEHNR, CDR2 FQNEAQ (reference sequence). This CDR3 is 11 amino acids long. V gave up 4 bases and J gave up 8 bases, with 8 bases separating them. The CDR3 reads CASSSDSGYTF. The CDR3 bases are TGTGCCAGCAGCTCAGACTCGGGCTACACCTTC.

The chain couples TRBV7-3 to TRBJ2-1, with unresolved D. CDR3 size: 13 residues. Germline assignment: CDR1 SGHTA and CDR2 FQGTGA. Trimming took 0 bases from V and 9 from J, leaving 9 bases between them. This chain's CDR3 is CASSLTEIAEQFF. Written as DNA, the CDR3 is TGTGCCAGCAGCTTAACGGAAATAGCTGAGCAGTTCTTC.

The chain carries TRBV7-2 and TRBJ2-7; 9 nucleotides line up with TRBD1. The germline V gene has CDR1 SGHTA and CDR2 FQGNSA. This CDR3 comprises 15 residues. The ends lost 1 base at V and 2 bases at J; junction bases unmatched: 3. Here the CDR3 DNA reads TGTGCCAGCAGCTTAGGACGACAGGGGGCCTACGAGCAGTACTTC. This sequence encodes CASSLGRQGAYEQYF.

V is TRBV18 and J is TRBJ1-5; D might be TRBD1 (5 bases). Germline CDR1 is KGHSH and CDR2 is LQKENI. The length of the CDR3 is 14 residues. V shed 3 bases and J shed 8 bases, with 14 bases lying between them. CDR3 protein: CASSPTGAPEPQHF. The CDR3 region has the DNA TGTGCCAGCTCACCTACCGGGGCTCCAGAGCCCCAGCATTTT.

The CDR3 here is CASSPPGQGNSPLHF. CDR3 nucleotides: TGCGCCAGCAGTCCTCCGGGACAGGGTAATTCACCCCTCCACTTT. This sequence joins TRBV5-1 and TRBJ1-6; 9 nucleotides agree with TRBD1. The CDR3 is made up of 15 amino acids. Trimming removed 5 bases from V and 6 bases from J; junction bases left unmatched: 6. Germline CDR1 is SGHRS and CDR2 is YFSETQ.

V gene TRBV5-1 combines with J gene TRBJ2-1, with 8 bases aligning to TRBD2. Trimming at V came to 1 base and at J to 9 bases, leaving 9 bases not matched to a gene. Germline lookup yields CDR1 SGHRS and CDR2 YFSETQ. This CDR3 has 15 residues. This CDR3 is CASSLTSGGDGEQFF. The CDR3 nucleotides read TGCGCCAGCAGCTTGACTAGCGGCGGGGACGGTGAGCAGTTCTTC. Supplemented by reference TRBV5-1 and TRBJ2-1, the full variable domain reads KAGVTQTPRYLIKTRGQQVTLSCSPISGHRSVSWYQQTPGQGLQFLFEYFSETQRNKGNFPGRFSGRQFSNSRSEMNVSTLELGDSALYLCASSLTSGGDGEQFFGPGTRLTVL.

The rearrangement links TRBV25-1 to TRBJ2-3; 9 bases are a match to TRBD1. V was pared by 5 bases and J by 7 bases, with 7 bases of the junction left unmatched. This CDR3 has 14 residues. Germline CDR1 reads MGHDK; CDR2 reads SYGVNS. CDR3: CASSPRGTGNTQYF. The CDR3 DNA sequence: TGTGCCAGCAGTCCCCGGGGGACAGGGAATACGCAGTATTTT.

As DNA, the CDR3 is TGTGCCACCTTTAGACAGGGGGGTTCACCCCTCCACTTT. It codes for CATFRQGGSPLHF. V and J are TRBV6-5 and TRBJ1-6, with 9 bases fitting TRBD1. The CDR3 has 13 amino acids. Germline assignment: CDR1 MNHEY and CDR2 SVGAGI. After removal of 10 bases from V and 9 bases from J, the junction contained 7 bases not matched to a gene.

This rearrangement joins TRBV9 to TRBJ1-6; maybe TRBD1 (5 bases). The CDR3 is 14 residues long. The germline V gene has CDR1 SGDLS and CDR2 YYNGEE. The ends were cut back, 3 bases at V and 7 bases at J, with 11 bases in the middle. CDR3 amino acids: CASSAGGGNSPLHF. The CDR3 region has the DNA TGTGCCAGCAGCGCCGGCGGGGGGAATTCACCCCTCCACTTT.

The V gene is TRBV2, the J gene TRBJ2-6, with 7 bases lining up with TRBD1. The CDR3 sequence is 16 residues long. Germline CDR1 reads SNHLY; CDR2 reads FYNNEI. With 4 bases clipped from V and 2 bases from J, the junction kept 5 bases outside the gene matches. The CDR3 spells CASSGYRGPGANVLTF. DNA of the CDR3: TGTGCCAGCAGTGGCTACAGGGGACCTGGGGCCAACGTCCTGACTTTC. Looking up the rest from reference TRBV2 and TRBJ2-6 gives the full variable domain: EPEVTQTPSHQVTQMGQEVILRCVPISNHLYFYWYRQILGQKVEFLVSFYNNEISEKSEIFDDQFSVERPDGSNFTLKIRSTKLEDSAMYFCASSGYRGPGANVLTFGAGSRLTVL.